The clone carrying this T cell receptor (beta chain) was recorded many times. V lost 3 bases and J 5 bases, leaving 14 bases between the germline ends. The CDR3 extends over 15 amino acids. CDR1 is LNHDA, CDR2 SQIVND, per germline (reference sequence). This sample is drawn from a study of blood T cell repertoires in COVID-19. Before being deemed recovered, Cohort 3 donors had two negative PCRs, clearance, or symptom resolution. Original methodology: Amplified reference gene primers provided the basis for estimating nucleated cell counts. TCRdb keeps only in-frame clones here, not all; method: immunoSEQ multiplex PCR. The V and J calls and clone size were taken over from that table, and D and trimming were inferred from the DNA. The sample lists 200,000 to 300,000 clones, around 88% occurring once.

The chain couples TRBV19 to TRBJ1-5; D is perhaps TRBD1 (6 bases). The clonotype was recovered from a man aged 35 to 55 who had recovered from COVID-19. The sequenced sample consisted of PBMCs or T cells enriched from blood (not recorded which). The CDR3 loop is CASSIQGSFHQPQHF. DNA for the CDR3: TGTGCCAGTAGTATTCAGGGGAGCTTTCATCAGCCCCAGCATTTT.